This is a list of T cell receptor beta chains from one sample in a study of blood T cell repertoires in COVID-19. Only in-frame clones appear in the TCRdb table, and some are missing; sequencing was by immunoSEQ multiplex PCR. The sample has 100,000 to 120,000 clones, about two thirds seen once. Sample: peripheral blood. The receptors stem from a woman aged 35 to 49 with acute or convalescent COVID-19. Each CDR3 is given with its conserved first and last residue. The D gene is left open where the match is weak. The size field is filled for only some rows; it gives once, few, many or a size class.

J gene,D gene,V gene,clone size,CDR3 protein,CDR3 DNA
TRBJ1-6,.,TRBV30,.,CAWSGGGASNSPLHF,TGTGCCTGGAGTGGTGGGGGGGCTAGTAATTCACCCCTCCACTTT
TRBJ2-1,.,TRBV4-3,.,CASSQDHQGPDEQFF,TGCGCCAGCAGCCAAGATCATCAGGGGCCCGATGAGCAGTTCTTC
TRBJ1-6,TRBD1,TRBV6-5,.,CASKPGGNNNSPLHF,TGTGCCAGCAAACCAGGGGGCAATAATAATTCACCCCTCCACTTT
TRBJ2-3,TRBD2,TRBV5-1,.,CASSSGLALRTDTQYF,TGCGCCAGCAGCTCGGGACTAGCCCTACGCACAGATACGCAGTATTTT
TRBJ1-1,.,TRBV28,.,CASISTAGTEAFF,TGTGCCAGCATCTCAACAGCTGGGACTGAAGCTTTCTTT
TRBJ2-7,.,TRBV7-2,.,CASSLGGRGSTYEQYF,TGTGCCAGCAGCCTAGGGGGGCGGGGGTCCACATACGAGCAGTACTTC
TRBJ2-6,TRBD1,TRBV28,.,CASSLTGSFTGANVLTF,TGTGCCAGCAGCCTGACAGGGAGTTTTACTGGGGCCAACGTCCTGACTTTC
TRBJ2-3,TRBD2,TRBV18,.,CASSPPRGGGRTDTQYF,TGTGCCAGCTCACCCCCCCGCGGGGGGGGCCGCACAGATACGCAGTATTTT
TRBJ2-1,.,TRBV10-3,.,CAISESGFQFF,TGTGCCATCAGTGAGAGCGGTTTTCAGTTCTTC
TRBJ1-1,TRBD1,TRBV28,.,CASGGDRGLTEAFF,TGTGCCAGCGGGGGGGACAGGGGGCTGACTGAAGCTTTCTTT
TRBJ2-7,.,TRBV7-8,.,CASSFFNRNPAYEQYF,TGTGCCAGCAGCTTTTTTAACAGGAACCCTGCCTACGAGCAGTACTTC
TRBJ2-3,.,TRBV12-3/TRBV12-4,many,CASSSPRGTQYF,TGTGCCAGCAGCTCCCCTAGGGGTACGCAGTATTTT
TRBJ1-1,.,TRBV5-8,.,CASSLEQGSTEAFF,TGTGCCAGCAGCTTGGAACAGGGAAGCACTGAAGCTTTCTTT
TRBJ1-2,.,TRBV7-2,.,CASSPQVTFDGYTF,TGTGCCAGCAGCCCACAGGTTACATTCGATGGCTACACCTTC
TRBJ1-2,.,TRBV19,.,CASTRVGDNGYTF,TGTGCCAGTACCCGAGTAGGGGATAATGGCTACACCTTC
TRBJ2-5,.,TRBV2,.,CASKEGGPKETQYF,TGTGCCAGCAAGGAGGGGGGGCCTAAGGAGACCCAGTACTTC
TRBJ1-3,.,TRBV10-3,.,CAITDSESSGNTIYF,TGTGCCATCACCGATAGCGAAAGCTCTGGAAACACCATATATTTT
TRBJ2-4,.,TRBV28,.,CASSSGASGKNIQYF,TGTGCCAGCAGTTCAGGGGCCTCGGGCAAAAACATTCAGTACTTC
TRBJ2-7,.,TRBV7-3,.,CASSLQGSSSYEQYF,TGTGCCAGCAGCTTACAGGGCTCAAGCTCCTACGAGCAGTACTTC
TRBJ1-5,.,TRBV7-7,.,CASSSGRGTYQPQHF,TGTGCCAGCAGCTCGGGTCGGGGGACTTATCAGCCCCAGCATTTT
TRBJ1-6,TRBD1,TRBV10-3,.,CAISDPWRQGDNSPLHF,TGTGCCATCAGTGATCCCTGGAGACAGGGGGATAATTCACCCCTCCACTTT